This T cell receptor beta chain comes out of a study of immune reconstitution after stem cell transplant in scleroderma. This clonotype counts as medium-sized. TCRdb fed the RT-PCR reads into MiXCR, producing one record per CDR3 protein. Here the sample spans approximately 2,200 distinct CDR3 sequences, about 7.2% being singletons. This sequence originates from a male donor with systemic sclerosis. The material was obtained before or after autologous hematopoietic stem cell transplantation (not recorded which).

CDR3 loop: CASSYDRRMLAKNIQYF. The CDR3 DNA is TGTGCCAGCAGTTACGATCGACGCATGTTAGCCAAAAACATTCAGTACTTC. The chain carries TRBV6-6 and TRBJ2-4; D unresolved. The V and J ends lost 2 bases and 0 bases respectively, with 14 bases between them. Germline CDR1 reads MNHNY; CDR2 reads SVGAGI (reference sequence). The CDR3 loop spans 17 amino acids.